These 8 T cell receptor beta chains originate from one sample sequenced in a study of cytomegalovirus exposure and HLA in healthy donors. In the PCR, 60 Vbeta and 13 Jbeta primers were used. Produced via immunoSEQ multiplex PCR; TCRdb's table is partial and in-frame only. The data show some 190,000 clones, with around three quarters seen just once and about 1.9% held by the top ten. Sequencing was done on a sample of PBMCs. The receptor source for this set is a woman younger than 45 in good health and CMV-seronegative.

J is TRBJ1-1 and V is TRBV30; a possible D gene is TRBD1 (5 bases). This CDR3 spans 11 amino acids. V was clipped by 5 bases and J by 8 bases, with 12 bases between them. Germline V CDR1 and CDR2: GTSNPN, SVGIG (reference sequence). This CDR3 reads CAWGHQVEAFF. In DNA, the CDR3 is TGTGCCTGGGGACATCAAGTCGAAGCTTTCTTT.

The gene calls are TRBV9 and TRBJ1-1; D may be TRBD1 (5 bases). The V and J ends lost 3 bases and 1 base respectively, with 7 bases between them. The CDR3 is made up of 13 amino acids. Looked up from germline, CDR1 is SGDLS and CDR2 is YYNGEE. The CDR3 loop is CASSAQGNTEAFF. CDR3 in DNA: TGTGCCAGCAGCGCTCAGGGGAACACTGAAGCTTTCTTT.

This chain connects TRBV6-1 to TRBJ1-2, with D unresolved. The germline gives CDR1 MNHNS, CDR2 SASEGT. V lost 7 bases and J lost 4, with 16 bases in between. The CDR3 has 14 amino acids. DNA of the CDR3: TGTGCCAGCACCCCTGGCGGGCAGTCCTATGGCTACACCTTC. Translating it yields CASTPGGQSYGYTF.

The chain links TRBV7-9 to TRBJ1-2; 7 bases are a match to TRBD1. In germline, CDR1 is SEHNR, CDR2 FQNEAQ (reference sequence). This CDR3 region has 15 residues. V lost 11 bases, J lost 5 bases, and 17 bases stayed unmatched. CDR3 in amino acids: CAPDGPGQKLYGYTF. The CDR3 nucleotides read TGTGCCCCCGACGGCCCGGGACAGAAGCTTTATGGCTACACCTTC.

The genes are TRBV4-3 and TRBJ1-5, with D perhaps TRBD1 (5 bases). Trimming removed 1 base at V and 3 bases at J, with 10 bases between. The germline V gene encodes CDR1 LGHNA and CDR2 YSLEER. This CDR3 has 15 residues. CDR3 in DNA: TGCGCCAGCAGCCAAGTCGGGGGTCCCAATCAGCCCCAGCATTTT. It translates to CASSQVGGPNQPQHF.

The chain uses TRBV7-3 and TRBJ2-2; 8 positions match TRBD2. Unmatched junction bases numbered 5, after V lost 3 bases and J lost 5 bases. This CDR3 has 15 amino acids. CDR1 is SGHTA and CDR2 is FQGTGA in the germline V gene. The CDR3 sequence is CASSFGGGKTGELFF. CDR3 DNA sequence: TGTGCCAGCAGCTTTGGCGGGGGGAAAACCGGGGAGCTGTTTTTT.

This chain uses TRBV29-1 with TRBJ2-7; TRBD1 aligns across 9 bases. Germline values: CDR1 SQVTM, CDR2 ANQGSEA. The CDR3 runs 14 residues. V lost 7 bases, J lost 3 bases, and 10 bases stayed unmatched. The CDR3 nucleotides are TGCAGCGGCGGACAGGGGATAAGAGGCTACGAGCAGTACTTC. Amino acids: CSGGQGIRGYEQYF.

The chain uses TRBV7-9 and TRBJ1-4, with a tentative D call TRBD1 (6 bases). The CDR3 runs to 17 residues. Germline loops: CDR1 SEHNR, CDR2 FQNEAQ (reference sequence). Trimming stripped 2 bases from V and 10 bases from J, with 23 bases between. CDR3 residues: CASSLILPGGRPGKLFF. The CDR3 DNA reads TGTGCCAGCAGCTTAATTTTGCCCGGGGGGCGCCCTGGAAAACTGTTTTTT.